The 27 T cell receptor beta chains reported below all come from one sample, sequenced in a study of CD8+ T cells in alopecia areata. Once sorted, CD4+ cells from about 5 patients yielded CD25+CD127- cells. Extracted RNA was reverse transcribed, and the resulting cDNA served as sequencing template. Profiling relied on immunoSEQ multiplex PCR, and the TCRdb table lists in-frame clones only, not all of them. The top ten clones hold 4.5% of a sample with some 20,000 clones, around 62% of them seen once. The material sequenced was CD4+ Tregs sorted from blood. The receptors shown here come from a human donor with alopecia areata.

This clone showed up just a few times. J is TRBJ2-5 and V is TRBV28, with 9 positions matching TRBD2. Germline V gene sequence: CDR1 MDHEN, CDR2 SYDVKM. This CDR3 has 15 amino acids. With 7 bases clipped from V and 3 bases from J, the junction kept 9 bases outside the gene matches. For the CDR3, the DNA is TGTGCCAGCACGGTGAGGCTAGCGGGAAAAGAGACCCAGTACTTC. Translated, it gives CASTVRLAGKETQYF.

CDR3 in amino acids: CASNLRDPGRDTQYF. The CDR3 DNA is TGTGCCAGCAACCTCCGGGACCCGGGTCGGGATACGCAGTATTTT. V gene TRBV2 combines with J gene TRBJ2-3, with D tentatively TRBD1 or TRBD2 (5 bases each). Germline-derived CDR1 and CDR2 are SNHLY and FYNNEI. The V gene lost 7 bases and the J gene lost 6 bases, with 20 bases spanning the gap. This CDR3 has 15 amino acids.

The gene calls are TRBV6-1 and TRBJ2-2; D gene unclear. Germline CDR1 MNHNS, CDR2 SASEGT. CDR3 length: 15 residues. V lost 8 bases, J lost 0 bases, and 13 bases lay in between. CDR3 region: CASGVGLPNTGELFF. CDR3 coding DNA: TGTGCCAGCGGGGTGGGTCTACCGAACACCGGGGAGCTGTTTTTT.

The rearrangement uses TRBV5-4 and TRBJ1-2; D ambiguous. Trimming removed 4 bases from V and 5 bases from J, with 12 bases in between. CDR1 and CDR2 (germline): SGHNT, YYREEE (reference sequence). The CDR3 extends over 13 amino acids. The CDR3, as DNA: TGTGCCAGCAGCCAAGAAAGTGTGTATGGCTACACCTTC. This translates into CASSQESVYGYTF.

This clone was seen only a few times. The rearrangement links TRBV19 to TRBJ1-1; TRBD1 matches 7 bases. The CDR3 is 17 residues long. The ends lost 7 bases at V and 4 bases at J; junction bases unmatched: 18. In germline, CDR1 is LNHDA, CDR2 SQIVND (reference sequence). The CDR3 nucleotides read TGTGCCAGTATAAGCAGGAGCGGAGACAGGGAAACCACTGAAGCTTTCTTT. It codes for CASISRSGDRETTEAFF.

The chain couples TRBV28 to TRBJ2-5, with D hard to call. The germline V and J ends were trimmed by 1 base and 4 bases, with 4 bases remaining between them. The CDR3 is 12 residues long. CDR1 is MDHEN, CDR2 SYDVKM, per germline. As DNA, the CDR3 is TGTGCCAGCAGTTTATTAAGAGAGACCCAGTACTTC. Its translation: CASSLLRETQYF.

The V and J genes are TRBV2 and TRBJ1-5, with 7 nucleotides matching TRBD1. Germline V lookup: CDR1 SNHLY, CDR2 FYNNEI. The CDR3 totals 13 residues. The V gene end was trimmed by 7 bases and the J gene end by 5 bases; junction bases not matched to a gene: 5. The CDR3 sequence: CASTNRGDQPQHF. DNA for the CDR3: TGTGCCAGCACGAACAGGGGTGATCAGCCCCAGCATTTT.

The chain is built from TRBV19 and TRBJ2-5, with 12 bases matching TRBD2. The CDR3 covers 15 residues. The ends lost 3 bases at V and 4 bases at J; junction bases unmatched: 3. Germline V gene sequence: CDR1 LNHDA, CDR2 SQIVND (reference sequence). The CDR3 DNA is TGTGCCAGTAGTATGGGACTAGCGGGCGGAGAGACCCAGTACTTC. It specifies CASSMGLAGGETQYF.

This chain uses TRBV4-3 with TRBJ2-3; D call uncertain. This CDR3 is built from 14 residues. Germline V gene sequence: CDR1 LGHNA, CDR2 YSLEER. Deletions cut 3 bases from V and 0 bases from J, with 7 bases between. CDR3 sequence reads: CASSHTGSTDTQYF. In DNA form, the CDR3 reads TGCGCCAGCAGCCACACGGGCAGCACAGATACGCAGTATTTT.

The V and J genes are TRBV9 and TRBJ2-7; D unresolved. Trimming cost V 8 bases and J 5 bases, with 5 bases left between them. The germline V gene encodes CDR1 SGDLS and CDR2 YYNGEE. This CDR3 is 9 amino acids long. CDR3 protein: CASRDEQYF. DNA of the CDR3: TGTGCCAGTCGGGACGAGCAGTACTTC.

The V gene is TRBV27, the J gene TRBJ1-5, with a weak D call TRBD1 (6 bases). The germline V gene has CDR1 MNHEY and CDR2 SMNVEV (reference sequence). The V end lost 6 bases, the J end lost 4 bases, and 13 bases lay between the germline ends. The length of the CDR3 is 14 residues. The CDR3 region is CASSQRGGNQPQHF. For the CDR3, the DNA is TGTGCCAGCAGCCAAAGGGGGGGAAATCAGCCCCAGCATTTT.

The chain is built from TRBV7-8 and TRBJ2-7; D is unresolved. V lost 4 bases and J 2 bases, leaving 9 bases between the germline ends. The CDR3 has 13 residues. The V gene's germline CDR1 is SGHVS and CDR2 FQNEAQ. CDR3 nucleotides: TGTGCCAGCAGCTCCCTGGGAACCTACGAGCAGTACTTC. Residues: CASSSLGTYEQYF.

The chain couples TRBV2 to TRBJ1-1, with 7 bases that match TRBD1. Germline V gene sequence: CDR1 SNHLY, CDR2 FYNNEI. This CDR3 is 15 amino acids long. The V and J ends lost 5 bases and 2 bases, in that order; junction bases with no gene match: 8. CDR3 in amino acids: CASSKGGARNTEAFF. The DNA for the CDR3 is TGTGCCAGCAGTAAAGGGGGCGCGAGAAACACTGAAGCTTTCTTT.

This chain uses TRBV7-2 with TRBJ2-7; 10 positions agree with TRBD1. The V and J ends lost 1 base and 2 bases, in that order; junction bases with no gene match: 5. This CDR3 is 16 amino acids long. The germline CDR1 and CDR2 sequences are SGHTA and FQGNSA. In DNA, the CDR3 is TGTGCCAGCAGCTTAGGGTCGGGACAGGGGACCTACGAGCAGTACTTC. This translates into CASSLGSGQGTYEQYF.

This chain joins TRBV28 and TRBJ1-5, with D possibly being TRBD1 (5 bases). There are 18 residues in the CDR3. The V end lost 3 bases, the J end lost 5 bases, and 23 bases lay between the germline ends. Germline V CDR1 and CDR2: MDHEN, SYDVKM. The CDR3 loop is CASSFCQGNALCHQPQHF. For the CDR3, the DNA is TGTGCCAGCAGTTTTTGTCAGGGAAACGCGTTGTGCCATCAGCCCCAGCATTTT.

The V and J genes are TRBV5-6 and TRBJ2-7; D call uncertain. V lost 5 bases to trimming and J lost 5 bases, with 14 bases between them. The CDR3 length is 13 residues. Looked up from germline, CDR1 is SGHDT and CDR2 is YYEEEE. CDR3 DNA: TGTGCCAGCAGTCCCAGTTACTTGCACGAGCAGTACTTC. This translates into CASSPSYLHEQYF. Looking up the rest from reference TRBV5-6 and TRBJ2-7 gives the full variable domain: DAGVTQSPTHLIKTRGQQVTLRCSPKSGHDTVSWYQQALGQGPQFIFQYYEEEERQRGNFPDRFSGHQFPNYSSELNVNALLLGDSALYLCASSPSYLHEQYFGPGTRLTVT.

This sequence joins TRBV28 and TRBJ1-2; D is perhaps TRBD1 (6 bases). V dropped 5 bases and J dropped 2 bases, with 9 bases sitting between them. Germline CDR1 reads MDHEN; CDR2 reads SYDVKM. The CDR3 covers 13 residues. DNA of the CDR3: TGTGCCAGCAGTCAGGGGTTAAACTATGGCTACACCTTC. Translating it yields CASSQGLNYGYTF.

The chain carries TRBV5-1 and TRBJ2-5; D unresolved. V was trimmed by 0 bases and J by 2 bases, leaving 11 bases between them. The CDR3 is 15 residues long. Germline CDR1 SGHRS, CDR2 YFSETQ. This chain's CDR3 is CASSLEGRVQETQYF. In DNA, the CDR3 is TGCGCCAGCAGCTTGGAGGGTCGAGTGCAAGAGACCCAGTACTTC.

The chain carries TRBV7-9 and TRBJ2-7; the D is unclear. CDR1 is SEHNR, CDR2 FQNEAQ, per germline (reference sequence). This CDR3 spans 13 amino acids. The V and J ends lost 3 bases and 2 bases respectively, with 8 bases between them. CDR3 nucleotides: TGTGCCAGCAGCTTCGCGGAAACCTACGAGCAGTACTTC. It translates to CASSFAETYEQYF.

This clone was found a few times. This CDR3 is CSVSGVSGYTF. DNA for the CDR3: TGCAGCGTCTCTGGAGTTTCGGGCTACACCTTC. The chain couples TRBV29-1 to TRBJ1-2; no definite D call. Germline V gene data show CDR1 as SQVTM and CDR2 as ANQGSEA. V was clipped by 6 bases and J by 8 bases, with 13 bases between them. The CDR3 consists of 11 residues.

V is TRBV7-2 and J is TRBJ1-1, with no clear D. The V gene's germline CDR1 is SGHTA and CDR2 FQGNSA. The CDR3 consists of 14 residues. V lost 0 bases and J lost 4, with 9 bases in between. Written as DNA, the CDR3 is TGTGCCAGCAGCTTAGCGCGTGTCGGCACTGAAGCTTTCTTT. This codes for CASSLARVGTEAFF.

The chain combines TRBV18 with TRBJ2-1; D possibly uses TRBD1 or TRBD2 (6 bases each). Germline V gene data show CDR1 as KGHSH and CDR2 as LQKENI. CDR3 length: 19 residues. Trimming shortened V by 3 bases and J by 0 bases, and 21 bases separated the two germline ends. The CDR3 DNA is TGTGCCAGCTCACCCCCCCAAAGGGGGGCTCACAGCTCCTACAATGAGCAGTTCTTC. Its protein is CASSPPQRGAHSSYNEQFF.

V is TRBV6-5 and J is TRBJ1-1, with 7 bases fitting TRBD1. V lost 10 bases to trimming and J lost 0 bases; unmatched junction nucleotides: 5. The V gene's germline CDR1 is MNHEY and CDR2 SVGAGI. The CDR3 runs 13 residues. The chain's CDR3 is CATGTVLNTEAFF. CDR3 nucleotide sequence: TGTGCCACCGGGACAGTACTGAACACTGAAGCTTTCTTT.

Written as DNA, the CDR3 is TGCGCCAGCAGTGAGTCGAGAAGATCCAAAAACATTCAGTACTTC. As protein: CASSESRRSKNIQYF. The chain uses TRBV10-2 and TRBJ2-4; D unresolved. Germline loops: CDR1 WSHSY, CDR2 SAAADI. V lost 0 bases to trimming and J lost 2 bases, with 8 bases between them. The CDR3 spans 15 residues.

This clone was counted only a few times. The chain couples TRBV25-1 to TRBJ1-2, with D maybe TRBD1 (6 bases). This CDR3 contains 16 residues. Trimming shortened V by 6 bases and J by 7 bases, and 24 bases separated the two germline ends. CDR1 is MGHDK and CDR2 is SYGVNS in the germline V gene. The CDR3 DNA is TGTGCCAGCAGCGCCGTCGGGGGGGGCCCCTCTGGTGGCTACACCTTC. Translation: CASSAVGGGPSGGYTF.

There are a few counts of this clone. Relative to the germline gene, one junction end is altered; a read error may explain this. The J gene is TRBJ1-2, the V gene TRBV2; tentative D call: TRBD1 (5 bases). Germline V gives CDR1 SNHLY, CDR2 FYNNEI. CDR3 length: 14 amino acids. The CDR3 DNA is TGTGCCAGCAGGGAAGACAGAACTAACTATGGCTACACCTTC. This encodes CASREDRTNYGYTF.

The V gene is TRBV7-2, the J gene TRBJ2-2, with D perhaps TRBD2 (6 bases). Trimming removed 5 bases from V and 1 base from J, with 14 bases in between. The germline V gene encodes CDR1 SGHTA and CDR2 FQGNSA. The CDR3 contains 16 residues. As DNA, the CDR3 is TGTGCCAGCAGCCCCGCCCGCGGGGTGAACACCGGGGAGCTGTTTTTT. It codes for CASSPARGVNTGELFF.